The 27 T cell receptor beta chains listed next were all sequenced from one sample in a study of T cells in Graves' hyperthyroidism and ophthalmopathy. What was amplified from RNA transcripts were TCR beta CDR3 regions. HTBI primers were employed in a first-round RT-PCR of the TCR CDR3. Using its own MiXCR run on the multiplex PCR reads, TCRdb lists one record per CDR3 protein. The data contain approximately 100,000 distinct CDR3 sequences, about 40% of them seen just once; the ten biggest clones take up 10%. Sequences were obtained from peripheral blood or thyroid tissue (not recorded which). The receptors were sampled from a woman aged 30 to 39 with Graves' hyperthyroidism.

Many counts were recorded for this clonotype. The gene calls are TRBV5-1 and TRBJ2-3; D is possibly TRBD2 (6 bases). Germline CDR1 SGHRS, CDR2 YFSETQ. Deletions cut 0 bases from V and 0 bases from J, with 23 bases between. This CDR3 contains 20 residues. The CDR3 DNA sequence: TGCGCCAGCAGCTTGGATCTGGGAGGTAGACAGCGAGCTAGCACAGATACGCAGTATTTT. This codes for CASSLDLGGRQRASTDTQYF.

This clonotype was recorded at least ten times. J is TRBJ1-5 and V is TRBV20-1; D gene uncertain. CDR3 length: 12 residues. The germline V gene has CDR1 DFQATT and CDR2 SNEGSKA (reference sequence). V was pared by 0 bases and J by 5 bases, with 5 bases between. The CDR3 nucleotides are TGCAGTGCTAGAGATATTGATCAGCCCCAGCATTTT. It codes for CSARDIDQPQHF.

This chain links TRBV24-1 with TRBJ2-2, with 9 bases identical to TRBD1. The CDR3 is 14 residues long. Germline V gene sequence: CDR1 KGHDR, CDR2 SFDVKD. V trimming: 12 bases; J trimming: 4 bases; junction bases outside the gene matches: 8. The CDR3 loop is CASRDRVLTGELFF. Written as DNA, the CDR3 is TGTGCCTCCCGGGACAGGGTTCTCACCGGGGAGCTGTTTTTT.

This clonotype was counted at least ten times. The V gene is TRBV20-1, the J gene TRBJ2-5; D remains ambiguous. The ends were cut back, 5 bases at V and 1 base at J, with 17 bases in the middle. The CDR3 consists of 15 residues. The V gene's germline CDR1 is DFQATT and CDR2 SNEGSKA (reference sequence). CDR3 region: CSALSGTEAQETQYF. The CDR3 DNA follows: TGCAGTGCTCTCTCGGGCACAGAAGCCCAAGAGACCCAGTACTTC.

The sample holds many counts of this clonotype. This chain uses TRBV30 with TRBJ1-5, with 7 bases identical to TRBD1. The CDR3 has 13 residues. Germline V CDR1 and CDR2: GTSNPN, SVGIG (reference sequence). J was trimmed by 5 bases and V by 1 base; bases with no gene match: 2. CDR3 DNA sequence: TGTGCCTGGAGTGGACAGGGAGATCAGCCCCAGCATTTT. It encodes CAWSGQGDQPQHF.

V usage is TRBV6-5 and J usage is TRBJ1-4; D gene unclear. Germline values: CDR1 MNHEY, CDR2 SVGAGI. Deletions cut 5 bases from V and 0 bases from J, with 7 bases between. This CDR3 is 14 amino acids long. In DNA form, the CDR3 reads TGTGCCAGCAGTGATGGGACAACTAATGAAAAACTGTTTTTT. This codes for CASSDGTTNEKLFF.

This clonotype has a count of ten or more. The rearrangement links TRBV2 to TRBJ1-1; 8 nucleotides agree with TRBD1. With 6 bases clipped from V and 2 bases from J, the junction kept 11 bases outside the gene matches. The germline gives CDR1 SNHLY, CDR2 FYNNEI. CDR3 length: 16 residues. The CDR3 loop is CASSRGGDRYNTEAFF. The CDR3 DNA reads as TGTGCCAGCAGCCGGGGGGGGGACAGGTACAACACTGAAGCTTTCTTT.

The chain combines TRBV7-3 with TRBJ2-2; 7 bases are shared with TRBD2. J lost 0 bases, V lost 5 bases, and 9 bases had no gene match. This CDR3 contains 17 residues. CDR1 and CDR2 (germline): SGHTA, FQGTGA. Here the CDR3 reads CASSPRGGRTNTGELFF. In nucleotides, the CDR3 is TGTGCCAGCAGCCCCCGCGGGGGACGGACGAACACCGGGGAGCTGTTTTTT.

The chain is built from TRBV5-6 and TRBJ2-5; 10 bases align to TRBD2. This CDR3 spans 14 amino acids. V lost 3 bases, J lost 2 bases, and 1 base stayed unmatched. CDR1 is SGHDT, CDR2 YYEEEE, per germline. The CDR3 DNA sequence: TGTGCCAGCAGCTCGGGACTAGCGCAAGAGACCCAGTACTTC. Its protein product is CASSSGLAQETQYF.

This clonotype was seen many times. The V and J genes are TRBV5-1 and TRBJ2-2; D remains unclear. V dropped 0 bases and J dropped 1 base, with 7 bases sitting between them. The CDR3 covers 15 residues. From germline, CDR1 is SGHRS and CDR2 YFSETQ. CDR3 sequence reads: CASSLDGLNTGELFF. The CDR3, as DNA: TGCGCCAGCAGCTTGGATGGTTTGAACACCGGGGAGCTGTTTTTT.

The CDR3 protein is CASRGTGVDTEAFF. CDR3 sequence (DNA): TGTGCCAGCCGAGGGACAGGGGTTGACACTGAAGCTTTCTTT. The rearrangement links TRBV11-2 to TRBJ1-1; the match to TRBD1 covers 10 bases. The CDR3 has 14 residues. Germline trimming cut 8 bases from V and 3 bases from J; bases unmatched to any gene: 6. The V gene's germline CDR1 is SGHAT and CDR2 FQNNGV.

The chain is built from TRBV20-1 and TRBJ1-5, with a possible D match to TRBD1 (6 bases). CDR1 and CDR2 (germline): DFQATT, SNEGSKA (reference sequence). The CDR3 has 13 amino acids. V lost 6 bases and J 2 bases, leaving 11 bases between the germline ends. The DNA for the CDR3 is TGCAGTGCCCGGTGGGGGCGCAATCAGCCCCAGCATTTT. This encodes CSARWGRNQPQHF.

The CDR3 DNA reads TGTGCCAGCAGCTTAGGGGGAGGGATGGAGACCCAGTACTTC. Its translation is CASSLGGGMETQYF. This chain links TRBV7-2 with TRBJ2-5, with TRBD2 matching 7 bases. The CDR3 spans 14 residues. V trimming: 1 base; J trimming: 5 bases; junction bases outside the gene matches: 4. CDR1 and CDR2 (germline): SGHTA, FQGNSA.

This clonotype was detected many times. CDR3 nucleotide sequence: TGTGCCAGCAGTGGTACTAGCGAGTCCTACGAGCAGTACTTC. Its protein is CASSGTSESYEQYF. This sequence joins TRBV7-9 and TRBJ2-7, with 7 bases that match TRBD2. Per the germline V gene, CDR1 is SEHNR and CDR2 is FQNEAQ (reference sequence). The junction had 6 bases not matched to a gene; V was cut back by 6 bases and J by 1 base. The CDR3 covers 14 residues. The whole variable domain, filled in from reference TRBV7-9 and TRBJ2-7, reads DTGVSQNPRHKITKRGQNVTFRCDPISEHNRLYWYRQTLGQGPEFLTYFQNEAQLEKSRLLSDRFSAERPKGSFSTLEIQRTEQGDSAMYLCASSGTSESYEQYFGPGTRLTVT.

The sample holds many counts of this clonotype. The chain couples TRBV11-2 to TRBJ1-2; TRBD1 is a possible D gene (6 bases). This CDR3 comprises 14 residues. V lost 0 bases and J lost 7, with 12 bases in between. Per germline, CDR1 SGHAT and CDR2 FQNNGV. The CDR3 region has the DNA TGTGCCAGCAGCTTAGATCGGGGGGCCGGTGGCTACACCTTC. Its protein product is CASSLDRGAGGYTF.

This clonotype came up many times. V gene TRBV7-8 combines with J gene TRBJ2-3; TRBD1 matches 7 bases. Germline V CDR1 and CDR2: SGHVS, FQNEAQ. With V trimmed by 3 bases and J by 2 bases, 5 bases remained unmatched. This CDR3 contains 15 residues. The CDR3 protein is CASSFSGQVTDTQYF. CDR3 coding DNA: TGTGCCAGCAGCTTTTCCGGACAGGTCACAGATACGCAGTATTTT.

CDR3 sequence reads: CAISERDGNSPLHF. The CDR3 DNA reads as TGTGCCATCAGTGAGAGGGACGGGAATTCACCCCTCCACTTT. The chain links TRBV10-3 to TRBJ1-6, with D tentatively TRBD1 (5 bases). V was clipped by 2 bases and J by 7 bases, with 9 bases between them. This CDR3 spans 14 amino acids. From germline, CDR1 is ENHRY and CDR2 SYGVKD.

This chain links TRBV7-2 with TRBJ1-1, with 11 bases aligning to TRBD1. This CDR3 is 16 amino acids long. V trimming: 6 bases; J trimming: 1 base; junction bases outside the gene matches: 7. Germline V CDR1 and CDR2: SGHTA, FQGNSA. The CDR3, as DNA: TGTGCCAGCAGAACCGGGACAGGGGGGAGGAACACTGAAGCTTTCTTT. As protein: CASRTGTGGRNTEAFF.

This chain connects TRBV4-2 to TRBJ2-7, with 13 positions matching TRBD2. With V trimmed by 5 bases and J by 4 bases, 8 bases remained unmatched. This CDR3 is built from 16 residues. Germline V gene sequence: CDR1 LGHNA, CDR2 YNFKEQ. The CDR3 sequence: CASSSGLAGSGYEQYF. The DNA of the CDR3 is TGTGCCAGCAGCTCGGGACTAGCGGGAAGTGGTTACGAGCAGTACTTC.

CDR3 coding DNA: TGTGCCAGCAGTGGGGCCAGCACGGGAAGGGACACCGGGGAGCTGTTTTTT. Translated, it gives CASSGASTGRDTGELFF. The chain combines TRBV28 with TRBJ2-2; possibly TRBD1 or TRBD2 for D (5 bases each). Trimming stripped 5 bases from V and 3 bases from J, with 19 bases between. The CDR3 has 17 residues. Germline V gives CDR1 MDHEN, CDR2 SYDVKM.

Comments on this clonotype: A much bigger clone sits one base away, suggesting this may be a read error. J is TRBJ2-7 and V is TRBV28, with 10 positions matching TRBD2. Germline loops: CDR1 MDHEN, CDR2 SYDVKM. The ends lost 1 base at V and 8 bases at J; junction bases unmatched: 8. CDR3 length: 15 amino acids. CDR3 sequence (DNA): TGTGCCAGCAGTTTATACGCTAGCGGGAGAGGCAAGCAGTACTTC. Its protein product is CASSLYASGRGKQYF.

This clonotype was picked up many times. The chain has TRBV9 and TRBJ1-1; D remains unclear. This CDR3 has 15 residues. V was cut by 4 bases and J by 1 base, with 14 bases left in between. Germline V gene data show CDR1 as SGDLS and CDR2 as YYNGEE. The DNA of the CDR3 is TGTGCCAGCAGCCCTAGCCCCTCTCCGAACACTGAAGCTTTCTTT. Its protein product is CASSPSPSPNTEAFF.

This clonotype occurred many times. The CDR3 nucleotides read TGTGCTTCCAGGGGGGATCGAGGTGGCTACACCTTC. Translated: CASRGDRGGYTF. The J gene is TRBJ1-2, the V gene TRBV2, with TRBD1 matching over 7 bases. CDR1 SNHLY and CDR2 FYNNEI come from the germline V gene. This CDR3 is built from 12 residues.

The V call is TRBV29-1, the J call TRBJ2-7; 12 bases are shared with TRBD2. CDR1 is SQVTM and CDR2 is ANQGSEA in the germline V gene. The CDR3 spans 13 residues. The CDR3 protein is CSARTSGNNEQYF. CDR3 in DNA: TGCAGTGCTAGGACTAGCGGGAATAACGAGCAGTACTTC.

Concerning this clonotype: This may be a read error: a much more frequent sequence differs by one nucleotide. The genes are TRBV7-9 and TRBJ1-1, with D hard to call. The CDR3 has 14 amino acids. Germline V lookup: CDR1 SEHNR, CDR2 FQNEAQ (reference sequence). CDR3 nucleotide sequence: TGCGCCAGCAGCCCACTAACCCGACCCGCTGAAGCTTCCTTT. Translation gives CASSPLTRPAEASF.

This clonotype showed up many times. This rearrangement joins TRBV2 to TRBJ2-7; D not certain. CDR1 and CDR2 from the germline V gene are SNHLY and FYNNEI. The CDR3 consists of 12 residues. V lost 3 bases, J lost 2 bases, and 5 bases lay in between. CDR3 nucleotide sequence: TGTGCCAGCAGTGAGCTGCCCTACGAGCAGTACTTC. It translates to CASSELPYEQYF.

This clonotype has ten or more counts. This rearrangement joins TRBV7-3 to TRBJ2-2, with D uncertain. This CDR3 has 13 amino acids. Germline values: CDR1 SGHTA, CDR2 FQGTGA. V was clipped by 4 bases and J by 4 bases, with 7 bases between them. The CDR3 loop is CASSSPVTGELFF. In DNA form, the CDR3 reads TGTGCCAGCAGCTCGCCAGTCACCGGGGAGCTGTTTTTT. Combining the CDR3 with reference TRBV7-3 and TRBJ2-2 gives the whole variable domain GAGVSQTPSNKVTEKGKYVELRCDPISGHTALYWYRQSLGQGPEFLIYFQGTGAADDSGLPNDRFFAVRPEGSVSTLKIQRTERGDSAVYLCASSSPVTGELFFGEGSRLTVL.